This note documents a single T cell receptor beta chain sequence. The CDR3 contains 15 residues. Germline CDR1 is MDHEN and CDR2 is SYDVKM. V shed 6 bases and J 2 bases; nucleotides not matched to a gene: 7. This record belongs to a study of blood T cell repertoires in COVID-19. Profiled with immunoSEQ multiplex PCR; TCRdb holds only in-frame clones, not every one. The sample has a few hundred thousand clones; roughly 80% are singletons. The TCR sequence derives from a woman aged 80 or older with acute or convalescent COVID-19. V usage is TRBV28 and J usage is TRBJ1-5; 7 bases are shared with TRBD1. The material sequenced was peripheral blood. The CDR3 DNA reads TGTGCCAGCAGGGGGATAGGACAGGGCAATCAGCCCCAGCATTTT. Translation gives CASRGIGQGNQPQHF.